This paragraph reports one TCR beta chain. Germline V gives CDR1 ENHRY, CDR2 SYGVKD. The CDR3 contains 13 residues. V shed 6 bases, J shed 2 bases, and the junction held 2 bases outside the gene matches. Seattle researchers signed up patients amid active infection and tracked them longitudinally. Original processing methods: How many nucleated cells were present was estimated from reference gene primer amplification. Libraries were prepared by immunoSEQ multiplex PCR; TCRdb keeps only in-frame clonotypes and omits some of them. Clonal size and the V and J genes are those of that table, whereas D and trimming came from the DNA. Of 250,000 to 350,000 clones in the sample, approximately 91% were seen once. This entry belongs to a study of blood T cell repertoires in COVID-19. Study overall: The analysed material was cDNA or gDNA that came from T cells, B-cell-depleted T cells, or PBMCs.

The source material was peripheral blood. The V call is TRBV10-3, the J call TRBJ1-1; 8 nucleotides line up with TRBD1. This receptor was identified in a woman in her 30s with COVID-19, enrolled during active disease. The CDR3 is CAIRDRVNTEAFF. CDR3 DNA: TGTGCCATCAGGGACAGGGTCAACACTGAAGCTTTCTTT.